This TCR beta chain came from a study of control samples from healthy donors and cancer patients. Assay used: immunoSEQ multiplex PCR; TCRdb lists only in-frame clones, some missing. The sample includes about 80,000 clones, about 89% of them seen just once. The CDR3 runs to 13 residues. Trimming removed 3 bases at V and 7 bases at J, with 10 bases between. The germline gives CDR1 LGHNA, CDR2 YNFKEQ. The sequence was collected from a woman aged 55-70 years in good health. The chain is built from TRBV4-2 and TRBJ1-5; D unresolved. The source material was blood. Here the CDR3 reads CASSQAFGQPQHF. CDR3 DNA sequence: TGTGCCAGCAGCCAGGCCTTCGGGCAGCCCCAGCATTTT.